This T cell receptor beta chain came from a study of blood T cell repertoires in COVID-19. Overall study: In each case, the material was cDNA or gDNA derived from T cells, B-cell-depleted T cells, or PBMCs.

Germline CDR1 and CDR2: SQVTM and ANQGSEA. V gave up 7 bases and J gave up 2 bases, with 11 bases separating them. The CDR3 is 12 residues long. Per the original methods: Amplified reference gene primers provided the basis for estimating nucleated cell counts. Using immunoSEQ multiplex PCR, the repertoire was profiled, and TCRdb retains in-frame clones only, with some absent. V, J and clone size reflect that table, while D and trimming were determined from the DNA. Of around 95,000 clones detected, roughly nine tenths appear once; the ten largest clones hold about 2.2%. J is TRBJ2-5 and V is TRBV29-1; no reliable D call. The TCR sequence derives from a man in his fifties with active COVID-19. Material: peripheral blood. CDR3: CSASVVQETQYF. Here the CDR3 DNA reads TGCAGCGCCTCAGTCGTACAAGAGACCCAGTACTTC.